Listed below are T cell receptor beta chains from one sample, sequenced in a study of OX40 agonist ivuxolimab in advanced cancers. Sequenced by immunoSEQ multiplex PCR; TCRdb stores in-frame clones only, minus some. The sample has roughly 65,000 clones, around four fifths seen once. The source was CD4+ or CD8+ T cells sorted from blood, collected in a trial of the OX40 agonist ivuxolimab. These receptor sequences come from an adult with an advanced solid tumor such as melanoma, head and neck, liver or kidney cancer. CDR3s include the opening cysteine and the closing phenylalanine or tryptophan. A D gene is named only where the DNA matches it firmly. Clone size, where shown, is once, few, many, or a class for clones that have expanded.

V gene,J gene,clone size,D gene,CDR3 length,CDR3 DNA,CDR3 protein
TRBV19,TRBJ2-7,NA,NA,14,TGTGCCAGTAGTATTATTCTAGGTACCTACGAGCAGTACTTC,CASSIILGTYEQYF
TRBV7-8,TRBJ2-7,NA,NA,14,TGTGCCAGCAGCTTGGGTCCCCTCTCCTACGAGCAGTACTTC,CASSLGPLSYEQYF
TRBV7-3,TRBJ2-7,NA,NA,15,TGTGCCAGCAGTGTTAGGTCCGGGAGCTCCTACGAGCAGTACTTC,CASSVRSGSSYEQYF
TRBV4-3,TRBJ2-1,NA,NA,16,TGCGCCAGCAGCCAAGGAGTGGCAGGGTTTGTTAATGAGCAGTTCTTC,CASSQGVAGFVNEQFF
TRBV11-3,TRBJ2-6,NA,NA,17,TGTGCCAGCAGCCCAATGAGTTTCGCAGATGGGGCCAACGTCCTGACTTTC,CASSPMSFADGANVLTF
TRBV2,TRBJ1-1,medium-sized,TRBD1,15,TGTGCCAGCAGTATACCACAGGGGATGAACACTGAAGCTTTCTTT,CASSIPQGMNTEAFF
TRBV7-9,TRBJ2-7,NA,NA,14,TGTGCCAGCAGCTTAGCCGACAGCAACTACGAGCAGTACTTC,CASSLADSNYEQYF
TRBV30,TRBJ1-2,few,NA,12,TGTGCCTGGAGTGTAAGTTCCAGGGCTCGAACCTTC,CAWSVSSRARTF
TRBV6-1,TRBJ2-1,NA,NA,12,TGTGCCAGCAGGGCACTTAGTACTGAGCAGTTCTTC,CASRALSTEQFF
TRBV9,TRBJ1-3,NA,NA,15,TGTGCCAGCAGCGTAGGCCACTACTCTGGAAACACCATATATTTT,CASSVGHYSGNTIYF
TRBV15,TRBJ2-4,NA,NA,16,TGTGCCACCAGCAGAGATGTGGGAGACGTCCACCCCATTCAGTACTTC,CATSRDVGDVHPIQYF
TRBV6-5,TRBJ2-5,NA,NA,16,TGTGCCAGCAGTTACTCGACGACGGGGATGCAAGAGACCCAGTACTTC,CASSYSTTGMQETQYF
TRBV27,TRBJ2-3,NA,TRBD2,15,TGTGCCAGCACCCCGGGACTAGCGGGAGGAGATACGCAGTATTTT,CASTPGLAGGDTQYF
TRBV11-2,TRBJ2-7,NA,NA,14,TGTGCCAGCAGCTTTCTATCGGAGGCCTACGAGCAGTACTTC,CASSFLSEAYEQYF
TRBV28,TRBJ1-2,NA,NA,13,TGTGCCAGCAGGACGACAGGAAACTATGGCTACACCTTC,CASRTTGNYGYTF
TRBV2,TRBJ2-2,NA,TRBD1,15,TGTGCCAGCAGTACTAGACAGGGGAACACCGGGGAGCTGTTTTTT,CASSTRQGNTGELFF
TRBV30,TRBJ1-1,NA,NA,18,TGTGCCTGGAGTGTACCCCTGGTTAGTTCGGCGCGGGACACTGAAGCTTTCTTT,CAWSVPLVSSARDTEAFF
TRBV6-6,TRBJ2-7,NA,TRBD1,14,TGTGCCAGCAGTTACTCCGGGACAGCCTACGAGCAGTACTTC,CASSYSGTAYEQYF
TRBV28,TRBJ2-7,NA,NA,13,TGTGCCAGCAGTTTCGGACTGATCTACGAGCAGTACTTC,CASSFGLIYEQYF
TRBV21-1,TRBJ2-3,NA,NA,13,TGTGCCAGCAGCACCAACCAGACAGATACGCAGTATTTT,CASSTNQTDTQYF